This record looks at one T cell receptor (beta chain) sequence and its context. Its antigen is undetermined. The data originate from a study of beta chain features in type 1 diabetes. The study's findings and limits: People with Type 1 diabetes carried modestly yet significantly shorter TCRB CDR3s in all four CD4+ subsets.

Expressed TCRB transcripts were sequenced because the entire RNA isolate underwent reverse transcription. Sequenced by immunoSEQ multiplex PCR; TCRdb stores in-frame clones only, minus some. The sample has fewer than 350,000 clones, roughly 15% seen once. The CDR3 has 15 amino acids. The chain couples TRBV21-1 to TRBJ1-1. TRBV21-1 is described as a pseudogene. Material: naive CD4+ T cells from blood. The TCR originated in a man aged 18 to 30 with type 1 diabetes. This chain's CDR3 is CASSKGYSRNTEAFF. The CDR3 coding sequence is TGTGCCAGCAGCAAAGGATACTCCCGGAACACTGAAGCTTTCTTT.